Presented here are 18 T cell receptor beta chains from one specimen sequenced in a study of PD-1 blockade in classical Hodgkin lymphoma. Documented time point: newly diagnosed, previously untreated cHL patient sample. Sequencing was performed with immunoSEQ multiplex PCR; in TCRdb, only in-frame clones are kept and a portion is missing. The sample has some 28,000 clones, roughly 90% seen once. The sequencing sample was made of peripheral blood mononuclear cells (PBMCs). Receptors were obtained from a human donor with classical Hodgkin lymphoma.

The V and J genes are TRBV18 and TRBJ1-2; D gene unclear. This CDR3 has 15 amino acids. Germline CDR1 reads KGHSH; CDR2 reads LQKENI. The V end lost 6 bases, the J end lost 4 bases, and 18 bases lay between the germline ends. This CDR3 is CASSSSGKGGYGYTF. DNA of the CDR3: TGTGCCAGCTCGTCCTCGGGCAAGGGCGGCTATGGCTACACCTTC.

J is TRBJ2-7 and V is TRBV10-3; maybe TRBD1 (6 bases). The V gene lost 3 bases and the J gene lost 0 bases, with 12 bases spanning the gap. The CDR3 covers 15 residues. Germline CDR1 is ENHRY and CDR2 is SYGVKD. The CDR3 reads CAISDPGTTSYEQYF. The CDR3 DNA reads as TGTGCCATCAGTGACCCCGGGACAACCTCCTACGAGCAGTACTTC.

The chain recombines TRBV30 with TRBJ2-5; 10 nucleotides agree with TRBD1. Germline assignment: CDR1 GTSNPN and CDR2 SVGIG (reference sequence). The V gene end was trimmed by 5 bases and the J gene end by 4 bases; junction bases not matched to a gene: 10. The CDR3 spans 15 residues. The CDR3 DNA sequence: TGTGCCTGGTCCGGGGGACAGGGGAGTGGAGAGACCCAGTACTTC. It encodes CAWSGGQGSGETQYF.

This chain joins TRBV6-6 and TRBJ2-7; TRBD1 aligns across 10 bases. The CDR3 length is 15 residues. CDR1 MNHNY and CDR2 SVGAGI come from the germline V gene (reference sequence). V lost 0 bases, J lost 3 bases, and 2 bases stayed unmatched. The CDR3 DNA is TGTGCCAGCAGTTACTCGGACAGGGGGATCTACGAGCAGTACTTC. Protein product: CASSYSDRGIYEQYF.

The CDR3 loop is CASGLSAGGYFYGYTF. CDR3 bases: TGTGCTAGTGGTTTGTCCGCAGGGGGTTACTTCTATGGCTACACCTTC. The chain recombines TRBV12-5 with TRBJ1-2, with TRBD1 matching over 7 bases. J gave up 4 bases and V 2 bases, and 10 bases lay outside the gene matches. Germline CDR1 and CDR2: LGHNT and FRNRAP. The CDR3 has 16 amino acids.

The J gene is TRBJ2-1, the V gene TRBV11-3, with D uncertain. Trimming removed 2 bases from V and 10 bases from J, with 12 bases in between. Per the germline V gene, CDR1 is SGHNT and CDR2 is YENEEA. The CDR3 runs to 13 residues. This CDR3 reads CASSLIAKAEQFF. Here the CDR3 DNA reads TGTGCCAGCAGCTTAATAGCTAAGGCCGAGCAGTTCTTC.

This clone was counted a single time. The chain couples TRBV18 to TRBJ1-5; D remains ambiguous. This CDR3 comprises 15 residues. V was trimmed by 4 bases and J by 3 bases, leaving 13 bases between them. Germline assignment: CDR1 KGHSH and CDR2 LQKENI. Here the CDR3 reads CASSQRARDNQPQHF. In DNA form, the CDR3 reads TGTGCCAGCTCACAAAGGGCACGGGACAATCAGCCCCAGCATTTT. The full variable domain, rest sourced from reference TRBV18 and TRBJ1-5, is NAGVMQNPRHLVRRRGQEARLRCSPMKGHSHVYWYRQLPEEGLKFMVYLQKENIIDESGMPKERFSAEFPKEGPSILRIQQVVRGDSAAYFCASSQRARDNQPQHFGDGTRLSIL.

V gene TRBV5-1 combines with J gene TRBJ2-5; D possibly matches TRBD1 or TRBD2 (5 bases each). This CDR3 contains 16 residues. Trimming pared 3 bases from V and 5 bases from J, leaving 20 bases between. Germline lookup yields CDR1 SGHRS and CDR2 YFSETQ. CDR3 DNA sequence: TGCGCCAGCAGCTCTATACCAATGTCCGGGGCTGAGACCCAGTACTTC. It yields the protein CASSSIPMSGAETQYF.

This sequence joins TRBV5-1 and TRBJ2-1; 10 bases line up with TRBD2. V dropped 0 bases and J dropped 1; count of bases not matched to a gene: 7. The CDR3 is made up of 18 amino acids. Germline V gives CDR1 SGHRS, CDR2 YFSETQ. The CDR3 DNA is TGCGCCAGCAGCTTGGGGCTAGCGGGAGTTGAGTCCTACAATGAGCAGTTCTTC. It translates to CASSLGLAGVESYNEQFF.

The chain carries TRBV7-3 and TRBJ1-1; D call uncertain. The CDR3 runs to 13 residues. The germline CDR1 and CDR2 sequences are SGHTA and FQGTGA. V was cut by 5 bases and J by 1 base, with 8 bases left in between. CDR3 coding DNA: TGTGCCAGCAGCACGGGCCCGAACACTGAAGCTTTCTTT. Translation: CASSTGPNTEAFF.

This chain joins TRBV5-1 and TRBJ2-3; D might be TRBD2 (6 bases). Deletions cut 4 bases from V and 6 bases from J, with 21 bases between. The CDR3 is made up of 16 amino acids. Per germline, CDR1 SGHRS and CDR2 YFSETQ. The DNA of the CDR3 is TGCGCCAGCAGCCCGGTTTCGGGGGTTCGTGGGGATACGCAGTATTTT. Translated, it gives CASSPVSGVRGDTQYF.

The CDR3 bases are TGTGCCAGTAGTTTTGACAGGGTCGGGGCCAACGTCCTGACTTTC. Residues: CASSFDRVGANVLTF. J is TRBJ2-6 and V is TRBV19; 7 bases match TRBD1. V lost 5 bases to trimming and J lost 4 bases; unmatched junction nucleotides: 5. The V gene's germline CDR1 is LNHDA and CDR2 SQIVND (reference sequence). The CDR3 runs 15 residues.

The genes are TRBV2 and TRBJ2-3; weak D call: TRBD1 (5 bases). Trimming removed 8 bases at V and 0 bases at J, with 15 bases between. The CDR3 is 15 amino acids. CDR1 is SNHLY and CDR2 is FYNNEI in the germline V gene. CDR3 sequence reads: CASSQGRASTDTQYF. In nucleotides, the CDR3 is TGTGCCAGCTCCCAGGGCAGAGCTAGCACAGATACGCAGTATTTT.

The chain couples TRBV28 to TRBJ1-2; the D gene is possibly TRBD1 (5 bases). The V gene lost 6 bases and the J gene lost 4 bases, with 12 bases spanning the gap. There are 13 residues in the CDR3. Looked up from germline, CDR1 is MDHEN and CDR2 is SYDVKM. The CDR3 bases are TGTGCCAGCAGGGTAGAGGGGACCTATGGCTACACCTTC. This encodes CASRVEGTYGYTF.

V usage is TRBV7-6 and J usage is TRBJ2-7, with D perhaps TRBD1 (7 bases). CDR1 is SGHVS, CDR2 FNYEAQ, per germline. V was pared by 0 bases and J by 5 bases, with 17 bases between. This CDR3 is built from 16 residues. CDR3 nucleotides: TGTGCCAGCAGCTTAGCGCCCAGGGGGGCTTGGGACGAGCAGTACTTC. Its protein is CASSLAPRGAWDEQYF.

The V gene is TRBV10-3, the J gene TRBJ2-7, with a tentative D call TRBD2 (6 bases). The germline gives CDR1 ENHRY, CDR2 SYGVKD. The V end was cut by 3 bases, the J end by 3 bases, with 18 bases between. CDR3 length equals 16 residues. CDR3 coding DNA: TGTGCCATCAGTGACGGGCCTTATAGCGGAGGCTACGAGCAGTACTTC. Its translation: CAISDGPYSGGYEQYF.

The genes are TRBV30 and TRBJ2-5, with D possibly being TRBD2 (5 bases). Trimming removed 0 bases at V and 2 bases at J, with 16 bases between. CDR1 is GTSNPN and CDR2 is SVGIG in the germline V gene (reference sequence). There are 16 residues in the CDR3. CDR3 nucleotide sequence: TGTGCCTGGAGTGTAGAGGTCCCGGGGTTACAAGAGACCCAGTACTTC. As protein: CAWSVEVPGLQETQYF.

The CDR3 bases are TGTGCCAGCACTTGGGGGGGGGTCGGCAATCAGCCCCAGCATTTT. This encodes CASTWGGVGNQPQHF. The chain is built from TRBV2 and TRBJ1-5; possible D gene TRBD1, 5 bases. Germline CDR1 SNHLY, CDR2 FYNNEI. Deletions cut 7 bases from V and 2 bases from J, with 15 bases between. This CDR3 contains 15 residues.